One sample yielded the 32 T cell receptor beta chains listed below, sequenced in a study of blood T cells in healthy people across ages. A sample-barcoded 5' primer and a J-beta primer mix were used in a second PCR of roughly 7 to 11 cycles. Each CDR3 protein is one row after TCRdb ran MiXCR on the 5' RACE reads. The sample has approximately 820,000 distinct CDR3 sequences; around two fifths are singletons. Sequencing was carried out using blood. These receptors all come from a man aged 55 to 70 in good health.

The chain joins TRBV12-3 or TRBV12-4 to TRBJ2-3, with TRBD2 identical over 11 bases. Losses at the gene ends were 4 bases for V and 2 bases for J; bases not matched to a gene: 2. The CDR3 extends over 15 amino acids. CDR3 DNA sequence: TGTGCCAGCAGTTCTAGCGGGGGGAACACAGATACGCAGTATTTT. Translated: CASSSSGGNTDTQYF.

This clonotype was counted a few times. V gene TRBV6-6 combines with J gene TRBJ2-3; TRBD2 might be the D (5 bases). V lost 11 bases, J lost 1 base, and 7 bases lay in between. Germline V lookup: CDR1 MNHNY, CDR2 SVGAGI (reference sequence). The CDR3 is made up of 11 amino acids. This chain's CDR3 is CAAGGTDTQYF. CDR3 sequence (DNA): TGTGCCGCCGGGGGCACAGATACGCAGTATTTT.

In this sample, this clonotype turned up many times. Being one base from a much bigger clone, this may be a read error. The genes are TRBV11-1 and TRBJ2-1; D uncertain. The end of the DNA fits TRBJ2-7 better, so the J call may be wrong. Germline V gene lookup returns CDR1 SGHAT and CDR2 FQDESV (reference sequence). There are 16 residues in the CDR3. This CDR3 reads CASSPLDMSSYNEQYF. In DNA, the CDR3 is TGTGCCAGCAGCCCGCTAGACATGAGCTCCTACAATGAGCAGTACTTC.

The DNA for the CDR3 is TGCAGTGCGGGGATGGGCTCCTACGAGCAGTACTTC. Translating gives CSAGMGSYEQYF. The chain couples TRBV20-1 to TRBJ2-7; D not resolved. V lost 6 bases, J lost 0 bases, and 9 bases lay in between. The germline gives CDR1 DFQATT, CDR2 SNEGSKA (reference sequence). This CDR3 has 12 residues.

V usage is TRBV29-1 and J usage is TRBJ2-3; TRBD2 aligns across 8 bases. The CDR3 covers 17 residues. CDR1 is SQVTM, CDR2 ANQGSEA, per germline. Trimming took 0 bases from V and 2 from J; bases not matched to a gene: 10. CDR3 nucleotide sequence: TGCAGCGTTGAAGATCCGGGGGGGGAAACCCTCACAGATACGCAGTATTTT. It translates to CSVEDPGGETLTDTQYF.

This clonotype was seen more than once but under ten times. The CDR3 loop reads CASSESGLSEQYF. The CDR3 region has the DNA TGTGCCAGCAGCGAATCAGGGCTAAGTGAGCAGTACTTC. This chain links TRBV9 with TRBJ2-5; a possible D gene is TRBD1 (5 bases). The CDR3 covers 13 residues. Germline V lookup: CDR1 SGDLS, CDR2 YYNGEE. Trimming removed 3 bases at V and 11 bases at J, with 17 bases between.

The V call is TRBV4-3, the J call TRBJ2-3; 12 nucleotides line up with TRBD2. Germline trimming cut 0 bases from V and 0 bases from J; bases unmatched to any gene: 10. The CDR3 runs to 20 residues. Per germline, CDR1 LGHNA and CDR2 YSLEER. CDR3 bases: TGCGCCAGCAGCCAAGATTCAGGACTAGCGGGGCAACCTAGCACAGATACGCAGTATTTT. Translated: CASSQDSGLAGQPSTDTQYF.

The CDR3 coding sequence is TGCGCCAGCAGCCACTCATGGAAGGCAACTAATGAAAAACTGTTTTTT. The encoded protein is CASSHSWKATNEKLFF. The chain has TRBV4-1 and TRBJ1-4, with unresolved D. V lost 3 bases to trimming and J lost 0 bases, with 11 bases between them. CDR1 and CDR2 (germline): MGHRA, YSYEKL. The CDR3 sequence is 16 residues long.

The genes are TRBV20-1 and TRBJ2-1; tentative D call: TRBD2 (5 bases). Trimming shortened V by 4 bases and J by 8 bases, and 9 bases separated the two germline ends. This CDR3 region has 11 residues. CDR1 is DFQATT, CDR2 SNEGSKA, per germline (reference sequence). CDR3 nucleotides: TGCAGTGCTAAGAGGGTCGATGAGCAGTTCTTC. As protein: CSAKRVDEQFF.

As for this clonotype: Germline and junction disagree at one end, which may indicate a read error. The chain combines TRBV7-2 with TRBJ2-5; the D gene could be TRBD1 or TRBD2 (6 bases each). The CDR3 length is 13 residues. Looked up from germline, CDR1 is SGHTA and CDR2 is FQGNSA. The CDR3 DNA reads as TGTGCCAGCGGCTTACGGGGGCCAGAGACCCAGTACTTC. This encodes CASGLRGPETQYF.

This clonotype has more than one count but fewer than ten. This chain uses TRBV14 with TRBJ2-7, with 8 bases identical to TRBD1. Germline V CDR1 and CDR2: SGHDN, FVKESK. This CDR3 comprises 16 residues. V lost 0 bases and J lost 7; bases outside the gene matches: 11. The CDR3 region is CASSQDRRTGSVEQYF. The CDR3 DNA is TGTGCCAGCAGCCAAGACAGAAGGACAGGGTCGGTGGAGCAGTACTTC.

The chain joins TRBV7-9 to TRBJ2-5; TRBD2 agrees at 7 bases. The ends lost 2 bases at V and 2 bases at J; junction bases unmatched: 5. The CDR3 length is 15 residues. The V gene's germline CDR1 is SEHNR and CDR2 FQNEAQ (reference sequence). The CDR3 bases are TGTGCCAGCAGCTTATCGGGGGGAAAACAAGAGACCCAGTACTTC. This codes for CASSLSGGKQETQYF.

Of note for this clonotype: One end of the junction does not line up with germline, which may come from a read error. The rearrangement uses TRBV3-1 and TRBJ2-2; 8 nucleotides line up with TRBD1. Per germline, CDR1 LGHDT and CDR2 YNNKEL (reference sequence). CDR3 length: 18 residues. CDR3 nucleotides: TGTGCCAGCAGCCAAGCTGGCAGGGGGCACGGGAACACCAGGGAGCTGTTTTTT. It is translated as CASSQAGRGHGNTRELFF.

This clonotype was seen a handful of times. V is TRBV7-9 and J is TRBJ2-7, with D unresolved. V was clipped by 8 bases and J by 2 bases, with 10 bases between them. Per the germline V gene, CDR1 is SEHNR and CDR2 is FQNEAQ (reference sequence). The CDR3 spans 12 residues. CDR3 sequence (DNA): TGTGCCAGCTCCCACGGTACCTACGAGCAGTACTTC. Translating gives CASSHGTYEQYF. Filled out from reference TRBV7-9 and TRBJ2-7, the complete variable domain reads DTGVSQNPRHKITKRGQNVTFRCDPISEHNRLYWYRQTLGQGPEFLTYFQNEAQLEKSRLLSDRFSAERPKGSFSTLEIQRTEQGDSAMYLCASSHGTYEQYFGPGTRLTVT.

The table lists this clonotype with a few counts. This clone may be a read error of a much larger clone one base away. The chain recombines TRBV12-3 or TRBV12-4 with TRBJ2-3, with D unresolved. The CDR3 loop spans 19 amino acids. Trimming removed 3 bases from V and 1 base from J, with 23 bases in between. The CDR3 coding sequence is TGTGCCAGCAGTTTGTTCAGGTCAGAAGTTAACCTCGGCACAGATACGCAGTATTTT. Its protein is CASSLFRSEVNLGTDTQYF.

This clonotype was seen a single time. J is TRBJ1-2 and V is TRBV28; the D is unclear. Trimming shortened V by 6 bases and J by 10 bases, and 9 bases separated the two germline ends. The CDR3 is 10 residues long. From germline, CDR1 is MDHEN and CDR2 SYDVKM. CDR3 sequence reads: CASRGSVYTF. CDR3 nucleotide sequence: TGTGCCAGCAGGGGTAGTGTCTACACCTTC.

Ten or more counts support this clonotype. CDR3 in DNA: TGTGCCAGCAGCAGAGGGGCATCCTACGAGCAGTACTTC. As protein: CASSRGASYEQYF. The V call is TRBV7-6, the J call TRBJ2-7; D is tentatively TRBD1 or TRBD2 (5 bases each). The length of the CDR3 is 13 residues. Germline V gene sequence: CDR1 SGHVS, CDR2 FNYEAQ. Trimming took off 5 bases at V and 1 base at J, with 9 bases between the two ends.

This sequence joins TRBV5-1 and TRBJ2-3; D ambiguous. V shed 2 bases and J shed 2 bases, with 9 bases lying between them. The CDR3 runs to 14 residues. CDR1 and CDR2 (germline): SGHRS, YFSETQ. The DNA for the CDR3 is TGCGCCAGCAGCTTAGCTACCCTCACAGATACGCAGTATTTT. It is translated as CASSLATLTDTQYF.

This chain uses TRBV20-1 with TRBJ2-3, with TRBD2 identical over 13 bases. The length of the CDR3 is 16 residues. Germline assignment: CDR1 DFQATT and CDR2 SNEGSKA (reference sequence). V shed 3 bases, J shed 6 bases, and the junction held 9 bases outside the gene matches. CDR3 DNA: TGCAGTGCTAGGGGGCCGGGACTAGCGGGACGGGATACGCAGTATTTT. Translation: CSARGPGLAGRDTQYF.

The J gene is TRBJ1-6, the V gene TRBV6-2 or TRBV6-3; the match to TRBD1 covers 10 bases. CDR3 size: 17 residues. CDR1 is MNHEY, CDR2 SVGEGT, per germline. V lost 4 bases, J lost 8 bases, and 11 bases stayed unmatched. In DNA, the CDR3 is TGTGCCAGCAGTTCCTATCCCCGGGACAGGGGTCATTCACCCCTCCACTTT. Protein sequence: CASSSYPRDRGHSPLHF.

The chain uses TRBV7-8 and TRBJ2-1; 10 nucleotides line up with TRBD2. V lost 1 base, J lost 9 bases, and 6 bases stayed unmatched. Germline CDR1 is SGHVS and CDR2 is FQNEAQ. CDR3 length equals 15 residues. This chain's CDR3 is CASSLVTSGAIEQFF. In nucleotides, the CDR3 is TGTGCCAGCAGCTTAGTCACTAGCGGGGCGATTGAGCAGTTCTTC.

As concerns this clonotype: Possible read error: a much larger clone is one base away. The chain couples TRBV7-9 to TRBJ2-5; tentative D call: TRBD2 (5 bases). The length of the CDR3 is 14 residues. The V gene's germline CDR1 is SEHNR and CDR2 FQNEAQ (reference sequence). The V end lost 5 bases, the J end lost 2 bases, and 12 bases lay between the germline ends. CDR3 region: CASSVSSLQETQYF. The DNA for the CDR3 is TGTGCCAGCAGCGTATCTAGCCTTCAAGAGACCCAGTACTTC.

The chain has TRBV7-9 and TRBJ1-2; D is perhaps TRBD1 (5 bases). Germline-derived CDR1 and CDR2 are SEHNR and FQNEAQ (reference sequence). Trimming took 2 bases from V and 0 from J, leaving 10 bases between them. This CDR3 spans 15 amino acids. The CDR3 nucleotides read TGTGCCAGCAGCTTACTACAGGTCCCTAACTATGGCTACACCTTC. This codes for CASSLLQVPNYGYTF.

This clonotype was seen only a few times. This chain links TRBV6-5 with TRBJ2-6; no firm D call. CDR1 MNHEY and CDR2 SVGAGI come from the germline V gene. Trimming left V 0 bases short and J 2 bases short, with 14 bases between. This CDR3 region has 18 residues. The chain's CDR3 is CASSYSSRVRTGANVLTF. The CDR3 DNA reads TGTGCCAGCAGTTACTCGAGTAGGGTTCGGACTGGGGCCAACGTCCTGACTTTC.

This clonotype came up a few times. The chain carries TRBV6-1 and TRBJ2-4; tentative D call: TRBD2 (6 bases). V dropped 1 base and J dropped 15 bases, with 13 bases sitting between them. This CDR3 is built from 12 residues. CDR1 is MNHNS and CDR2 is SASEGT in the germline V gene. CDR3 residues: CASSEVRDPSYF. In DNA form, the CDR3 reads TGTGCCAGCAGTGAAGTGCGGGACCCCTCGTACTTC.

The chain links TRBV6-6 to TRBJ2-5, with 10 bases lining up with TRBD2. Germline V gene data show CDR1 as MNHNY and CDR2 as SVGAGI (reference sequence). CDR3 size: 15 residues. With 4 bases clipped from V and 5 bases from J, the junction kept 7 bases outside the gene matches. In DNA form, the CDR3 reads TGTGCCAGCAGTTCGATAGCGGGGGGTGGGGAGACCCAGTACTTC. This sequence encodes CASSSIAGGGETQYF.

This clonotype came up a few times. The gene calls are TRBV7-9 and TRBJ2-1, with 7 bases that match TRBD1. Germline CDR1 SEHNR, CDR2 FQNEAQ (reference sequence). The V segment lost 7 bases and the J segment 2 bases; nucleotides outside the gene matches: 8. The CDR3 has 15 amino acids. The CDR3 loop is CASTGDRVPYNEQFF. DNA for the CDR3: TGTGCCAGCACCGGTGACAGGGTTCCCTACAATGAGCAGTTCTTC.

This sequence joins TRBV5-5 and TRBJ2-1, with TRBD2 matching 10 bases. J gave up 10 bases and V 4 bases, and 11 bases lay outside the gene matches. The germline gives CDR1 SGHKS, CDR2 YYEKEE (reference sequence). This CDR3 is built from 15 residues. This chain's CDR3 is CASSPISGGANEQFF. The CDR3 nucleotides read TGTGCCAGCAGCCCTATCAGCGGGGGGGCAAACGAGCAGTTCTTC.

DNA of the CDR3: TGTGCCAGCAGCCACGGCAGGGCGATGAACACTGAAGCTTTCTTT. Amino acid sequence: CASSHGRAMNTEAFF. The chain joins TRBV3-1 to TRBJ1-1; D is perhaps TRBD1 (5 bases). Germline assignment: CDR1 LGHDT and CDR2 YNNKEL (reference sequence). V lost 3 bases to trimming and J lost 0 bases, with 11 bases between them. CDR3 length: 15 residues.

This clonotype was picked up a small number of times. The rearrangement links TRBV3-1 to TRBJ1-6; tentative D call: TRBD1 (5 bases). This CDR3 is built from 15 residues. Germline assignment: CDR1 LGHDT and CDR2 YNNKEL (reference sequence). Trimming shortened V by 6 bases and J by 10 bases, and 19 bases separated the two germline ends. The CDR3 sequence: CASSGLRGTGSPLHF. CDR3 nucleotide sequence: TGTGCCAGCAGTGGCCTACGGGGGACGGGGTCACCCCTCCACTTT.

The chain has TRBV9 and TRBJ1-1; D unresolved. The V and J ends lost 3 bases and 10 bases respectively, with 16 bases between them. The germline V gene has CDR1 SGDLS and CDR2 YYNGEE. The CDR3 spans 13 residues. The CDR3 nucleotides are TGTGCCAGCAGCGCCGGAAGTGCGCAAGGAGCTTTCTTT. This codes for CASSAGSAQGAFF.

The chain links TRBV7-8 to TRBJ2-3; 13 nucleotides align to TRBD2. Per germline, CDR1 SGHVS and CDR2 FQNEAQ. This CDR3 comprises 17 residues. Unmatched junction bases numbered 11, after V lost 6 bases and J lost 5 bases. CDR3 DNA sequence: TGTGCCAGCAGACCGGGGACTAGCGGGGCGGGGGGAGATACGCAGTATTTT. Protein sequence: CASRPGTSGAGGDTQYF. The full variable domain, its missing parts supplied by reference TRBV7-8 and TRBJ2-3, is GAGVSQSPRYKVAKRGQDVALRCDPISGHVSLFWYQQALGQGPEFLTYFQNEAQLDKSGLPSDRFFAERPEGSVSTLKIQRTQQEDSAVYLCASRPGTSGAGGDTQYFGPGTRLTVL.